Presented here are 32 T cell receptor beta chains from one specimen sequenced in a study of blood T cell repertoires in COVID-19 (dated by TCRdb to 2018 to 2021). The library was generated by the immunoSEQ multiplex PCR assay. This immuneACCESS table, as held by TCRdb, lists in-frame sequences with V and J called but not all clones. Of the missing ones, under half trace to an unresolved V gene in checked studies; the others have no known cause. The sample records approximately 260,000 clones, 89% of which are singletons. 1.5% to 2% of the sample is taken by the ten largest. The specimen sequenced was PBMCs or T cells enriched from blood (not recorded which). These receptors all come from a woman in her fifties or sixties who had recovered from COVID-19.

The V gene is TRBV28, the J gene TRBJ1-1; a weak D match, TRBD1 (5 bases). The CDR3 consists of 14 residues. V lost 3 bases to trimming and J lost 3 bases, with 11 bases between them. Germline assignment: CDR1 MDHEN and CDR2 SYDVKM. CDR3 nucleotide sequence: TGTGCCAGCAGTTTTCCGGGGGAGCACACTGAAGCTTTCTTT. Its translation: CASSFPGEHTEAFF.

Comments on this clone: The junction departs from the called germline gene at one end, perhaps through a read error. The chain is built from TRBV11-3 and TRBJ2-7, with no clear D. The CDR3 has 13 residues. Germline V gene lookup returns CDR1 SGHNT and CDR2 YENEEA. The CDR3 bases are TGTGCCAGCAACTTAGTCAACTCCTACGAGCAGTACTTC. Its protein is CASNLVNSYEQYF.

This clone was counted a single time. The genes are TRBV6-5 and TRBJ2-7; D unclear. Trimming shortened V by 5 bases and J by 5 bases, and 10 bases separated the two germline ends. CDR1 and CDR2 from the germline V gene are MNHEY and SVGAGI. CDR3 length equals 12 residues. In DNA, the CDR3 is TGTGCCAGCAGTACCCCTAGTGACGAGCAGTACTTC. Its protein product is CASSTPSDEQYF.

This chain uses TRBV10-3 with TRBJ2-1, with unresolved D. The CDR3 runs to 15 residues. Germline V gene sequence: CDR1 ENHRY, CDR2 SYGVKD. Trimming cost V 0 bases and J 12 bases, with 18 bases left between them. In DNA, the CDR3 is TGTGCCATCAGTGAGTCGAATCTAGACCGAGACGCGCAGTTCTTC. It yields the protein CAISESNLDRDAQFF.

The V gene is TRBV21-1, the J gene TRBJ1-5. TRBV21-1 is annotated as a pseudogene. The CDR3 runs to 17 residues. The CDR3 DNA sequence: TGTGCCAGCAGCAATAGGCGGGAAGATTATAGCAATCAGCCCCAGCATTTT. Protein sequence: CASSNRREDYSNQPQHF.

V gene TRBV7-9 combines with J gene TRBJ1-1, with 7 bases that match TRBD1. V was clipped by 2 bases and J by 5 bases; unmatched bases: 5. The CDR3 totals 14 residues. In germline, CDR1 is SEHNR, CDR2 FQNEAQ (reference sequence). This CDR3 is CASSLTTGRTEAFF. DNA of the CDR3: TGTGCCAGCAGCTTAACGACAGGGAGGACTGAAGCTTTCTTT.

This rearrangement joins TRBV5-4 to TRBJ2-7; 10 nucleotides align to TRBD2. J was trimmed by 1 base and V by 4 bases; bases with no gene match: 5. CDR1 SGHNT and CDR2 YYREEE come from the germline V gene (reference sequence). The CDR3 is 15 residues long. CDR3 protein: CASSQGLAYSYEQYF. CDR3 bases: TGTGCCAGCAGCCAGGGACTAGCGTATTCCTACGAGCAGTACTTC.

The genes are TRBV29-1 and TRBJ2-7; 7 bases line up with TRBD1. The J segment lost 5 bases and the V segment lost 6 bases, leaving 4 bases of the junction unmatched. The CDR3 is made up of 11 amino acids. Germline V gene sequence: CDR1 SQVTM, CDR2 ANQGSEA. The DNA of the CDR3 is TGCAGCGTGGGACAGCGAGACGAGCAGTACTTC. It specifies CSVGQRDEQYF.

The chain is built from TRBV5-1 and TRBJ2-5; D is perhaps TRBD1 (7 bases). Germline assignment: CDR1 SGHRS and CDR2 YFSETQ. Between the trimmed V and J ends, which lost 0 bases and 1 base, there was a span of 19 bases. The CDR3 is 18 residues long. The DNA of the CDR3 is TGCGCCAGCAGCTTGGTGCCTACAGGGGCGGGACCCCAAGAGACCCAGTACTTC. Its translation: CASSLVPTGAGPQETQYF.

The rearrangement uses TRBV5-4 and TRBJ1-2; TRBD1 aligns across 10 bases. The CDR3 runs 17 residues. Germline assignment: CDR1 SGHNT and CDR2 YYREEE (reference sequence). V was pared by 4 bases and J by 6 bases, with 15 bases of the junction left unmatched. The CDR3 bases are TGTGCCAGCAGCCCCCCGCGCGGGACAGGGGTGACGAATGGCTACACCTTC. This translates into CASSPPRGTGVTNGYTF.

This clone was detected only a few times. The chain uses TRBV5-1 and TRBJ2-1; TRBD2 matches 7 bases. Germline CDR1 is SGHRS and CDR2 is YFSETQ. This CDR3 comprises 16 residues. V was pared by 4 bases and J by 0 bases, with 7 bases of the junction left unmatched. In DNA form, the CDR3 reads TGCGCCAGCAGCCCGACCGGGACTAACTCCTACAATGAGCAGTTCTTC. This sequence encodes CASSPTGTNSYNEQFF. The full variable domain, completed using reference TRBV5-1 and TRBJ2-1, is KAGVTQTPRYLIKTRGQQVTLSCSPISGHRSVSWYQQTPGQGLQFLFEYFSETQRNKGNFPGRFSGRQFSNSRSEMNVSTLELGDSALYLCASSPTGTNSYNEQFFGPGTRLTVL.

This chain links TRBV30 with TRBJ2-1, with D hard to call. The CDR3 extends over 12 amino acids. Germline lookup yields CDR1 GTSNPN and CDR2 SVGIG (reference sequence). V was trimmed by 4 bases and J by 6 bases, leaving 10 bases between them. CDR3 protein: CAWMYSLNEQFF. The CDR3 nucleotides read TGTGCCTGGATGTATTCCCTCAATGAGCAGTTCTTC. Full variable domain (rest looked up from reference TRBV30 and TRBJ2-1): SQTIHQWPATLVQPVGSPLSLECTVEGTSNPNLYWYRQAAGRGLQLLFYSVGIGQISSEVPQNLSASRPQDRQFILSSKKLLLSDSGFYLCAWMYSLNEQFFGPGTRLTVL.

This chain joins TRBV10-3 and TRBJ2-1, with 14 bases that match TRBD2. V trimming: 0 bases; J trimming: 6 bases; junction bases outside the gene matches: 4. The V gene's germline CDR1 is ENHRY and CDR2 SYGVKD. The CDR3 contains 17 residues. This chain's CDR3 is CAISESLGTSGGNEQFF. The CDR3 coding sequence is TGTGCCATCAGTGAGTCCCTCGGGACTAGCGGGGGCAATGAGCAGTTCTTC.

The chain recombines TRBV27 with TRBJ1-1, with 8 bases identical to TRBD1. The germline gives CDR1 MNHEY, CDR2 SMNVEV (reference sequence). V lost 4 bases and J lost 1; bases outside the gene matches: 14. The CDR3 spans 18 residues. The CDR3 DNA reads as TGTGCCAGCAGTTCTCCTATTTTCCAGGGGGCTAGGAACACTGAAGCTTTCTTT. Amino acid sequence: CASSSPIFQGARNTEAFF.

This clone was recorded a few times. The CDR3 loop reads CASSQGIHGYTF. The CDR3 bases are TGTGCCAGCAGCCAGGGTATACATGGCTACACCTTC. The V call is TRBV6-5, the J call TRBJ1-2, with a possible D match to TRBD1 (5 bases). Germline V gives CDR1 MNHEY, CDR2 SVGAGI. With 6 bases removed from V and 6 bases from J, the gap between germline ends came to 11 bases. CDR3 length equals 12 residues.

This chain connects TRBV7-8 to TRBJ1-1, with D perhaps TRBD1 (5 bases). The V end was cut by 5 bases, the J end by 1 base, with 8 bases between. The CDR3 runs 13 residues. CDR1 is SGHVS and CDR2 is FQNEAQ in the germline V gene. Here the CDR3 reads CASSRTGNTEAFF. The DNA of the CDR3 is TGTGCCAGCAGCAGAACAGGGAACACTGAAGCTTTCTTT.

This chain connects TRBV9 to TRBJ2-1; maybe TRBD2 (7 bases). CDR1 and CDR2 from the germline V gene are SGDLS and YYNGEE. Deletions cut 0 bases from V and 6 bases from J, with 16 bases between. The CDR3 spans 16 residues. The CDR3 bases are TGTGCCAGCAGCGTAGCCACGGGGGGCCTCATCAATGAGCAGTTCTTC. Its protein is CASSVATGGLINEQFF.

As concerns this clone: Different DNA sequences within this sample yield the same CDR3. V gene TRBV24-1 combines with J gene TRBJ2-5, with TRBD2 identical over 8 bases. The ends lost 0 bases at V and 4 bases at J; junction bases unmatched: 0. The V gene's germline CDR1 is KGHDR and CDR2 SFDVKD. This CDR3 is built from 14 residues. In DNA form, the CDR3 reads TGTGCCACCAGTGATTTGCTAGCGGGAGAGACCCAGTACTTC. It yields the protein CATSDLLAGETQYF.

This clone was seen only a few times. The gene calls are TRBV28 and TRBJ1-3; D unclear. The V gene's germline CDR1 is MDHEN and CDR2 SYDVKM. The CDR3 runs to 13 residues. Trimming stripped 8 bases from V and 3 bases from J, with 11 bases between. The CDR3 reads CASRQVFGNTIYF. The CDR3 DNA is TGTGCCAGCCGCCAGGTCTTTGGAAACACCATATATTTT.

The chain employs TRBV28 and TRBJ2-3; D uncertain. The V end lost 2 bases, the J end lost 3 bases, and 3 bases lay between the germline ends. The CDR3 is 12 residues long. CDR1 is MDHEN and CDR2 is SYDVKM in the germline V gene. CDR3 region: CASSLTTDTQYF. DNA of the CDR3: TGTGCCAGCAGTTTAACTACAGATACGCAGTATTTT.

The chain carries TRBV7-3 and TRBJ1-2; a possible D gene is TRBD1 (5 bases). Per the germline V gene, CDR1 is SGHTA and CDR2 is FQGTGA. The CDR3 contains 13 residues. V dropped 5 bases and J dropped 4 bases, with 11 bases sitting between them. For the CDR3, the DNA is TGTGCCAGCAGCCGTAGACAGTCCTATGGCTACACCTTC. This translates into CASSRRQSYGYTF. The full variable domain, in which reference TRBV7-3 and TRBJ1-2 provide the parts outside the CDR3, is GAGVSQTPSNKVTEKGKYVELRCDPISGHTALYWYRQSLGQGPEFLIYFQGTGAADDSGLPNDRFFAVRPEGSVSTLKIQRTERGDSAVYLCASSRRQSYGYTFGSGTRLTVV.

The chain combines TRBV6-6 with TRBJ2-7, with D maybe TRBD2 (6 bases). The CDR3 is 15 residues long. The germline V gene encodes CDR1 MNHNY and CDR2 SVGAGI (reference sequence). Trimming pared 5 bases from V and 1 base from J, leaving 15 bases between. The CDR3 bases are TGTGCCAGCAGTGACCGGGACTCTCGATCCTACGAGCAGTACTTC. Amino acids: CASSDRDSRSYEQYF.

This chain joins TRBV5-6 and TRBJ1-5; TRBD1 aligns across 7 bases. With V trimmed by 3 bases and J by 0 bases, 12 bases remained unmatched. The CDR3 is 18 amino acids. Per the germline V gene, CDR1 is SGHDT and CDR2 is YYEEEE. This CDR3 reads CASSSHLDRVNSNQPQHF. The CDR3, as DNA: TGTGCCAGCAGCTCACACCTCGACAGGGTTAATAGCAATCAGCCCCAGCATTTT.

The chain is built from TRBV19 and TRBJ1-5; 9 nucleotides line up with TRBD1. With V trimmed by 5 bases and J by 0 bases, 17 bases remained unmatched. CDR1 LNHDA and CDR2 SQIVND come from the germline V gene (reference sequence). The CDR3 loop spans 20 amino acids. The chain's CDR3 is CASSHTGGAADRYSNQPQHF. The CDR3 nucleotides read TGTGCCAGTAGTCACACAGGGGGCGCAGCGGATCGATATAGCAATCAGCCCCAGCATTTT.

The count of this clone is one. The chain couples TRBV18 to TRBJ1-1; D unclear. The CDR3 is 14 residues long. The germline gives CDR1 KGHSH, CDR2 LQKENI. V lost 3 bases to trimming and J lost 4 bases, with 12 bases between them. Written as DNA, the CDR3 is TGTGCCAGCTCACCGATAGAGGGATTCACTGAAGCTTTCTTT. The encoded protein is CASSPIEGFTEAFF. Together with reference TRBV18 and TRBJ1-1, the CDR3 gives the full variable domain: NAGVMQNPRHLVRRRGQEARLRCSPMKGHSHVYWYRQLPEEGLKFMVYLQKENIIDESGMPKERFSAEFPKEGPSILRIQQVVRGDSAAYFCASSPIEGFTEAFFGQGTRLTVV.

This chain links TRBV3-1 (or the pseudogene TRBV3-2) with TRBJ2-3, with D possibly being TRBD2 (5 bases). CDR3 length: 13 amino acids. Germline lookup yields CDR1 LGHDT and CDR2 YNNKEL (reference sequence). With 3 bases removed from V and 5 bases from J, the gap between germline ends came to 9 bases. CDR3 residues: CASSQARGDTQYF. The CDR3 DNA reads TGTGCCAGCAGCCAGGCTCGGGGAGATACGCAGTATTTT.

The chain joins TRBV2 to TRBJ2-7; the D is unclear. CDR1 SNHLY and CDR2 FYNNEI come from the germline V gene. The CDR3 covers 15 residues. Trimming took off 6 bases at V and 4 bases at J, with 19 bases between the two ends. As DNA, the CDR3 is TGTGCCAGCAGCGCCCCGACGGGTCCTAGTTACGAGCAGTACTTC. Its protein product is CASSAPTGPSYEQYF. Full variable domain (outside the CDR3, taken from reference TRBV2 and TRBJ2-7): EPEVTQTPSHQVTQMGQEVILRCVPISNHLYFYWYRQILGQKVEFLVSFYNNEISEKSEIFDDQFSVERPDGSNFTLKIRSTKLEDSAMYFCASSAPTGPSYEQYFGPGTRLTVT.

The chain recombines TRBV27 with TRBJ2-3; 10 bases fit TRBD2. V lost 1 base to trimming and J lost 6 bases; unmatched junction nucleotides: 10. CDR3 length: 17 residues. Germline-derived CDR1 and CDR2 are MNHEY and SMNVEV (reference sequence). The CDR3 spells CASSLFGEREGLDTQYF. CDR3 in DNA: TGTGCCAGCAGTTTATTTGGCGAGCGGGAGGGCCTTGATACGCAGTATTTT.

The rearrangement joins TRBV5-1 to TRBJ2-1; possibly TRBD2 for D (5 bases). The CDR3 sequence is 15 residues long. Germline V CDR1 and CDR2: SGHRS, YFSETQ. V lost 2 bases and J 1 base, leaving 10 bases between the germline ends. The CDR3 nucleotides read TGCGCCAGCAGCTTAACGGGATTGTCCTACAATGAGCAGTTCTTC. The encoded protein is CASSLTGLSYNEQFF.

The chain has TRBV28 and TRBJ2-7; 8 bases are a match to TRBD2. This CDR3 contains 14 residues. CDR1 is MDHEN, CDR2 SYDVKM, per germline. J lost 3 bases, V lost 8 bases, and 9 bases had no gene match. CDR3 coding DNA: TGTGCCAGCGAGGGGAGCGGGAGTAGCTACGAGCAGTACTTC. It codes for CASEGSGSSYEQYF.

The V gene is TRBV5-1, the J gene TRBJ1-3; 11 positions agree with TRBD1. The germline gives CDR1 SGHRS, CDR2 YFSETQ. This CDR3 has 15 amino acids. Trimming removed 4 bases from V and 8 bases from J; junction bases left unmatched: 8. The DNA of the CDR3 is TGCGCCAGCAGCCAAGGACAGGGGGCTGGGGACACCATATATTTT. Translating gives CASSQGQGAGDTIYF.

V is TRBV28 and J is TRBJ1-5; no clear D. The CDR3 runs to 14 residues. V lost 5 bases to trimming and J lost 1 base, with 9 bases between them. Germline-derived CDR1 and CDR2 are MDHEN and SYDVKM. The CDR3 DNA reads as TGTGCCAGCAGTAAGAGCCTAAGCAATCAGCCCCAGCATTTT. It yields the protein CASSKSLSNQPQHF.